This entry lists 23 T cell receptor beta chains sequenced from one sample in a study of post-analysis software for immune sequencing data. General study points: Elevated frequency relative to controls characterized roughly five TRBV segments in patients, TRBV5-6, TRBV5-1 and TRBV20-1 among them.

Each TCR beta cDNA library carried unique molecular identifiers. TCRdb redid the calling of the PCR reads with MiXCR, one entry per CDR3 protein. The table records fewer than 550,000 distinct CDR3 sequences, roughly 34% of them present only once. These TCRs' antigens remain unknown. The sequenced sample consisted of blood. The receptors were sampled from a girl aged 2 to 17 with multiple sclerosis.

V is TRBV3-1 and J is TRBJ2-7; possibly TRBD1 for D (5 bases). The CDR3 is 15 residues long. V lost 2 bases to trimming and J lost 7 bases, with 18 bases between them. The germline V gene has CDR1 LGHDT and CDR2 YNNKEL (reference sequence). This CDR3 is CASSQNVGPMGEQYF. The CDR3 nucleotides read TGTGCCAGCAGCCAAAACGTGGGGCCGATGGGGGAGCAGTACTTC.

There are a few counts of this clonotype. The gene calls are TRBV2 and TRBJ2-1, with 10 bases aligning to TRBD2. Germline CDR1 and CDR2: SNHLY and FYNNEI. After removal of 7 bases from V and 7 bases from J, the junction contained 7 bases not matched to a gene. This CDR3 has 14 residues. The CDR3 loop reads CASNPSGRGNEQFF. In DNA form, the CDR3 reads TGTGCCAGCAACCCGAGCGGGAGGGGGAATGAGCAGTTCTTC.

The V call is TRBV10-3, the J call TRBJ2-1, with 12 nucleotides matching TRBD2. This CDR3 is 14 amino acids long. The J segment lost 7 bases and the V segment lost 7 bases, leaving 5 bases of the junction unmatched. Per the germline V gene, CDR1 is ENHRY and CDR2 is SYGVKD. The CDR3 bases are TGTGCCATCACCAGGACTAGCGGGGCAAATGAGCAGTTCTTC. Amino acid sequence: CAITRTSGANEQFF.

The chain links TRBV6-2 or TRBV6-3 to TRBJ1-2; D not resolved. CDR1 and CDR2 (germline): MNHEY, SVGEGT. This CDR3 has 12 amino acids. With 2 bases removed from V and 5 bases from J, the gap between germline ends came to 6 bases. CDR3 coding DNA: TGTGCCAGCAGTTACCTTGAGTATGGCTACACCTTC. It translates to CASSYLEYGYTF.

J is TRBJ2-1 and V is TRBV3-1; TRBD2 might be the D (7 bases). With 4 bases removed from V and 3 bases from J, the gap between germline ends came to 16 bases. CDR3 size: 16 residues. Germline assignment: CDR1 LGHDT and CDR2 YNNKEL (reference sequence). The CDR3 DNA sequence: TGTGCCAGCAGCCCCAGGGGTGGGGGGGACTACAATGAGCAGTTCTTC. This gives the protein CASSPRGGGDYNEQFF.

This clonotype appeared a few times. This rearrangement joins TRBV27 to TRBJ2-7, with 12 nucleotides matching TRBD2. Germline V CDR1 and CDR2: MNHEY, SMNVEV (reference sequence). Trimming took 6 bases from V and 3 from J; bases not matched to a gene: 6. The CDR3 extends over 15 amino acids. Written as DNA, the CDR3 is TGTGCCAGCAGCCAACTAGCGGGGGGTCTCTACGAGCAGTACTTC. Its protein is CASSQLAGGLYEQYF.

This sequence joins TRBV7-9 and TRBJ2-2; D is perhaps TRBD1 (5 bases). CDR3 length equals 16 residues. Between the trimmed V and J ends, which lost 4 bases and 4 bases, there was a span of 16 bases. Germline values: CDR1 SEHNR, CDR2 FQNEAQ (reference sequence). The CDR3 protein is CASSSSRRASTGELFF. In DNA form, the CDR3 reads TGTGCCAGCAGCTCCTCCCGCAGGGCTAGCACCGGGGAGCTGTTTTTT.

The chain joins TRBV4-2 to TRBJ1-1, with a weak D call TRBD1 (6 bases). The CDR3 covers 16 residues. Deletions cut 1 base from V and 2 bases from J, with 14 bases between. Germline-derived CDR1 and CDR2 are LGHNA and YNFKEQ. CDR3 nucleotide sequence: TGTGCCAGCAGCCAAGTGTGGAAGGGGGTAAACACTGAAGCTTTCTTT. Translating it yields CASSQVWKGVNTEAFF.

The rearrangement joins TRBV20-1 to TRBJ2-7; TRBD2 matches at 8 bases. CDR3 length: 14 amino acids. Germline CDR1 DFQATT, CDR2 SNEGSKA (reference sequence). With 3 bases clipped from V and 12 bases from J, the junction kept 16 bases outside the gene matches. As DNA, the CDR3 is TGCAGTGCTAGGAGGTCCGGGGGGGCCTGGGACCCGTACTTC. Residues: CSARRSGGAWDPYF.

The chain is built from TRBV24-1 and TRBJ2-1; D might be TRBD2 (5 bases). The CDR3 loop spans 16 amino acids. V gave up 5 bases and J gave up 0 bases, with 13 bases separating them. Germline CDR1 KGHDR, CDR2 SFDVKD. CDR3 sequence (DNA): TGTGCCACCAGTGTTTCGACTACCAGCTCCTACAATGAGCAGTTCTTC. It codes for CATSVSTTSSYNEQFF.

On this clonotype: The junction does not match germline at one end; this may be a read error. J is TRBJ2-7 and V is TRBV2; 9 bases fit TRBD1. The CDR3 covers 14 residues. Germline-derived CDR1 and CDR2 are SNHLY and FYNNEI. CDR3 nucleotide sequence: TGTGCCAGCAGCGAAGGACAGGGGCCATTTTGGCTGTACTTC. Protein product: CASSEGQGPFWLYF.

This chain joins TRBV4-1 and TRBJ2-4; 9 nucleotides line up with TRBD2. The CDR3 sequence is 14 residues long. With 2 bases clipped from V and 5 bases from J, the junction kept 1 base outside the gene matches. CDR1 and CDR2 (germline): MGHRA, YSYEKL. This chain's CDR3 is CASSQWTSENIQYF. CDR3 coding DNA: TGCGCCAGCAGCCAATGGACTAGCGAAAACATTCAGTACTTC.

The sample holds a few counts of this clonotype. The CDR3 DNA reads TGTGCCAGCACTAAGTTGGTGAACACTGAAGCTTTCTTT. Protein product: CASTKLVNTEAFF. This rearrangement joins TRBV12-3 or TRBV12-4 to TRBJ1-1; D unresolved. The CDR3 spans 13 residues. Trimming shortened V by 7 bases and J by 0 bases, and 9 bases separated the two germline ends.

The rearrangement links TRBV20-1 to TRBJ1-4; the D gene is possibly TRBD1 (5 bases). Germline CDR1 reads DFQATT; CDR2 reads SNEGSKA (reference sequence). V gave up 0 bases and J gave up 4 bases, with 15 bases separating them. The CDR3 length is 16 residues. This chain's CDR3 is CSARDPFRGDNEKLFF. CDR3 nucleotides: TGCAGTGCTAGAGATCCGTTTCGGGGGGATAATGAAAAACTGTTTTTT.

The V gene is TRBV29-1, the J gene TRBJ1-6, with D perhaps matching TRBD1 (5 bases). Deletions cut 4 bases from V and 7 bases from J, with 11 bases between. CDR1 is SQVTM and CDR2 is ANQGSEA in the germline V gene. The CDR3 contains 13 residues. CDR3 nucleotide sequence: TGCAGCGTTGCGGGGGGGTCAAATTCACCCCTCCACTTT. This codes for CSVAGGSNSPLHF.

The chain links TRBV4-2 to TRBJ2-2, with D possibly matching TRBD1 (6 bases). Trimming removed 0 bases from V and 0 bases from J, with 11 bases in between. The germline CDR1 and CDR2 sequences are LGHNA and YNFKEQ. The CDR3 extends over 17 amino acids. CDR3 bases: TGTGCCAGCAGCCAAGAAGCGGACAGCCCGAACACCGGGGAGCTGTTTTTT. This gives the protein CASSQEADSPNTGELFF.

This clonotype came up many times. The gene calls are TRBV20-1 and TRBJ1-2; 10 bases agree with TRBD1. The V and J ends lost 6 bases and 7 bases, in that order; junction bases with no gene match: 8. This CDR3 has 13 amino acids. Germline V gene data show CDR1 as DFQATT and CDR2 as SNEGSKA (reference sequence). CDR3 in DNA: TGCAGTGCCGCCGGACAGGGGGGTTCTGGCTACACCTTC. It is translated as CSAAGQGGSGYTF.

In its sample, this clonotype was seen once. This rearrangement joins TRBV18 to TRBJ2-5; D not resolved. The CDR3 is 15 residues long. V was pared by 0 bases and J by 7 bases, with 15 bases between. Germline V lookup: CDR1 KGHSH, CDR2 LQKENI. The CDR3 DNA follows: TGTGCCAGCTCACCACCTAAGACGACTGAGGCGACCCAGTACTTC. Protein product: CASSPPKTTEATQYF.

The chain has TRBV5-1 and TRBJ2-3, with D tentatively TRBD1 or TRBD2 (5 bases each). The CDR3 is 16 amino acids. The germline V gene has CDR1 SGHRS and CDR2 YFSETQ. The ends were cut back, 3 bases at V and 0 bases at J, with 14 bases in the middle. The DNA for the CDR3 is TGCGCCAGCAGCTCGAGGGGACGGGGAAGCACAGATACGCAGTATTTT. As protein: CASSSRGRGSTDTQYF.

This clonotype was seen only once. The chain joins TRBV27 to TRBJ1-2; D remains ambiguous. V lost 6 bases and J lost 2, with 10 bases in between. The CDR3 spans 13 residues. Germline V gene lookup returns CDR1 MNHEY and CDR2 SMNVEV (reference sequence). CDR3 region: CASSNNANYGYTF. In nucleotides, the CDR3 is TGTGCCAGCAGCAACAACGCGAACTATGGCTACACCTTC.

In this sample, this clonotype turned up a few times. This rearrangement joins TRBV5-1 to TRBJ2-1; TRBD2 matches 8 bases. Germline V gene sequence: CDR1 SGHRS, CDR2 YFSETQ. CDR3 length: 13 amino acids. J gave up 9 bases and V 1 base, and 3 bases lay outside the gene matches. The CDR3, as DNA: TGCGCCAGCAGCTTGACTAGCGGCTCTGAGCAGTTCTTC. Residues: CASSLTSGSEQFF.

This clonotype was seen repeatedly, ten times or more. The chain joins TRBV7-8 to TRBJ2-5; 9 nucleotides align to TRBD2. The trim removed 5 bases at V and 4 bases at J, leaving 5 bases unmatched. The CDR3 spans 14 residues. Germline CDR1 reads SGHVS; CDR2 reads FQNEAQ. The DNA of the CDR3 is TGTGCCAGCAGCAAACTGACTAGCGGAGAGACCCAGTACTTC. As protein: CASSKLTSGETQYF.

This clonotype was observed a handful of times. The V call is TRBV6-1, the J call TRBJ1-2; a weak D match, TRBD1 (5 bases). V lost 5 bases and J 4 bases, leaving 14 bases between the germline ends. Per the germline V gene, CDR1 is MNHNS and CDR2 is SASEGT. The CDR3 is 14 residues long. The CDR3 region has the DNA TGTGCCAGCAGTTGGGGTGGGACGACCTATGGCTACACCTTC. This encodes CASSWGGTTYGYTF.